Presented here are 25 T cell receptor beta chains from one specimen sequenced in a study of T cell changes during pregnancy in multiple sclerosis (dated by TCRdb to the late 2010s). The library was obtained by the immunoSEQ multiplex PCR assay. TCRdb limited this immuneACCESS table to in-frame rearrangements with V and J called. A share of clones is missing; checked studies link under half to unresolved V genes, and the rest is unexplained. Counted in this sample were tens of thousands of clones; roughly 87% of them appeared once. The biggest ten clones account for about 1.8% of the sample. The sequencing here drew on peripheral blood, taken in the first trimester of pregnancy. All receptors derive from a female donor with multiple sclerosis, enrolled in a pregnancy study.

This sequence joins TRBV4-3 and TRBJ2-3; a weak D match, TRBD1 (5 bases). Germline CDR1 is LGHNA and CDR2 is YSLEER. The V gene lost 3 bases and the J gene lost 0 bases, with 7 bases spanning the gap. CDR3 length equals 14 residues. CDR3 DNA: TGCGCCAGCAGCCAGGGGCCTAGCACAGATACGCAGTATTTT. It encodes CASSQGPSTDTQYF.

V gene TRBV5-1 combines with J gene TRBJ2-7, with 12 bases matching TRBD2. CDR3 length equals 15 residues. The germline CDR1 and CDR2 sequences are SGHRS and YFSETQ. The V gene end was trimmed by 0 bases and the J gene end by 5 bases; junction bases not matched to a gene: 3. The CDR3 is CASSLGLAGAHEQYF. In nucleotides, the CDR3 is TGCGCCAGCAGCTTGGGACTAGCGGGAGCCCACGAGCAGTACTTC.

This clone was recorded at least ten times. The chain carries TRBV5-6 and TRBJ2-5; the match to TRBD2 covers 8 bases. The CDR3 totals 16 residues. Germline CDR1 and CDR2: SGHDT and YYEEEE. The V segment lost 4 bases and the J segment 4 bases; nucleotides outside the gene matches: 12. The CDR3 DNA reads TGTGCCAGCAGCGCCTCAGCGGGAGCATTTCCAGAGACCCAGTACTTC. This sequence encodes CASSASAGAFPETQYF.

The chain carries TRBV6-5 and TRBJ2-7, with TRBD1 matching 10 bases. The CDR3 loop spans 15 amino acids. CDR1 and CDR2 (germline): MNHEY, SVGAGI. The V and J ends lost 8 bases and 7 bases, in that order; junction bases with no gene match: 14. CDR3 nucleotide sequence: TGTGCCAGCTGTTCCCTGGGACAGGGGACGCGAGAGCAGTACTTC. Protein product: CASCSLGQGTREQYF.

This clone was detected only a few times. The chain is built from TRBV6-4 and TRBJ2-6, with TRBD2 matching 11 bases. This CDR3 has 17 amino acids. V trimming: 3 bases; J trimming: 0 bases; junction bases outside the gene matches: 1. Germline values: CDR1 MRHNA, CDR2 SNTAGT. CDR3 sequence (DNA): TGTGCCAGCAGTGAGGGGACTAGCGGCTCTGGGGCCAACGTCCTGACTTTC. It specifies CASSEGTSGSGANVLTF.

This sequence joins TRBV4-3 and TRBJ1-3; D unclear. V was trimmed by 0 bases and J by 4 bases, leaving 7 bases between them. Per germline, CDR1 LGHNA and CDR2 YSLEER. CDR3 length: 14 amino acids. The CDR3 bases are TGCGCCAGCAGCCAAGATTTTCAAGGAAACACCATATATTTT. Protein product: CASSQDFQGNTIYF.

The gene calls are TRBV30 and TRBJ1-3; D gene ambiguous. Germline V gives CDR1 GTSNPN, CDR2 SVGIG (reference sequence). The length of the CDR3 is 13 residues. V lost 2 bases and J 0 bases, leaving 5 bases between the germline ends. The DNA of the CDR3 is TGTGCCTGGAGTCTTATCTCTGGAAACACCATATATTTT. It yields the protein CAWSLISGNTIYF. Variable domain in full (rest from reference TRBV30 and TRBJ1-3): SQTIHQWPATLVQPVGSPLSLECTVEGTSNPNLYWYRQAAGRGLQLLFYSVGIGQISSEVPQNLSASRPQDRQFILSSKKLLLSDSGFYLCAWSLISGNTIYFGEGSWLTVV.

The V and J genes are TRBV6-5 and TRBJ1-4; D unclear. V was clipped by 6 bases and J by 8 bases, with 16 bases between them. Germline CDR1 is MNHEY and CDR2 is SVGAGI. The CDR3 consists of 14 residues. CDR3 sequence (DNA): TGTGCCAGCAGCCTAGATCCGGATACGGAAAAACTGTTTTTT. Translation: CASSLDPDTEKLFF.

The genes are TRBV27 and TRBJ1-2; D may be TRBD1 (6 bases). The CDR3 spans 14 residues. Per the germline V gene, CDR1 is MNHEY and CDR2 is SMNVEV (reference sequence). Trimming left V 5 bases short and J 5 bases short, with 15 bases between. The CDR3 DNA reads as TGTGCCAGCAGTCTAAGGGGGTCTTGGTATGGCTACACCTTC. Translating gives CASSLRGSWYGYTF.

This chain uses TRBV5-6 with TRBJ1-5; D ambiguous. The germline V and J ends were trimmed by 3 bases and 2 bases, with 9 bases remaining between them. The CDR3 loop spans 14 amino acids. Germline CDR1 is SGHDT and CDR2 is YYEEEE. The CDR3 region is CASSSGSRNQPQHF. The DNA of the CDR3 is TGTGCCAGCAGCTCCGGGTCACGCAATCAGCCCCAGCATTTT.

The chain is built from TRBV10-1 and TRBJ2-3; possible D gene TRBD2, 5 bases. The V gene's germline CDR1 is WNHNN and CDR2 SYGVQD (reference sequence). Trimming stripped 4 bases from V and 4 bases from J, with 6 bases between. The CDR3 is 12 amino acids. The CDR3 DNA sequence: TGCGCCAGCAGTGTCGGGGCAGATACGCAGTATTTT. Its protein is CASSVGADTQYF.

This clone came up a few times. The chain links TRBV2 to TRBJ2-7, with 12 bases matching TRBD1. Per germline, CDR1 SNHLY and CDR2 FYNNEI. After removal of 6 bases from V and 3 bases from J, the junction contained 9 bases not matched to a gene. There are 16 residues in the CDR3. Here the CDR3 DNA reads TGTGCCAGCAGCGCAACAGGGACAGGGGGCTTCTACGAGCAGTACTTC. Encoded protein: CASSATGTGGFYEQYF.

The chain is built from TRBV5-1 and TRBJ2-1, with D maybe TRBD2 (6 bases). Germline CDR1 SGHRS, CDR2 YFSETQ. Trimming removed 3 bases at V and 3 bases at J, with 10 bases between. The CDR3 is 14 residues long. Here the CDR3 reads CASSYGGNYNEQFF. Written as DNA, the CDR3 is TGCGCCAGCAGCTACGGCGGGAACTACAATGAGCAGTTCTTC. Based on the CDR3 plus reference TRBV5-1 and TRBJ2-1, the full variable domain is KAGVTQTPRYLIKTRGQQVTLSCSPISGHRSVSWYQQTPGQGLQFLFEYFSETQRNKGNFPGRFSGRQFSNSRSEMNVSTLELGDSALYLCASSYGGNYNEQFFGPGTRLTVL.

Here the CDR3 DNA reads TGCAGCGCCACCCGGGACTCGCAGTTCTTC. Translated, it gives CSATRDSQFF. This sequence joins TRBV29-1 and TRBJ2-1; D may be TRBD2 (6 bases). Germline CDR1 is SQVTM and CDR2 is ANQGSEA. The CDR3 extends over 10 amino acids. Trimming removed 7 bases from V and 12 bases from J, with 13 bases in between.

The chain has TRBV28 and TRBJ2-7, with D tentatively TRBD2 (5 bases). V gave up 3 bases and J gave up 7 bases, with 22 bases separating them. Germline assignment: CDR1 MDHEN and CDR2 SYDVKM. The CDR3 runs to 16 residues. In DNA form, the CDR3 reads TGTGCCAGCAGTTTTGTGGACTGGAGAATTTTGACAGAGCAGTACTTC. This encodes CASSFVDWRILTEQYF.

This clone has a handful of counts. The chain is built from TRBV30 and TRBJ1-1, with D perhaps matching TRBD1 (5 bases). This CDR3 has 12 amino acids. The germline V gene has CDR1 GTSNPN and CDR2 SVGIG (reference sequence). With 0 bases removed from V and 13 bases from J, the gap between germline ends came to 15 bases. The DNA of the CDR3 is TGTGCCTGGAGTGTACAGGTCGCTGGCGGTTTCTTT. This gives the protein CAWSVQVAGGFF.

The chain combines TRBV2 with TRBJ1-4; D not certain. Trimming pared 2 bases from V and 1 base from J, leaving 11 bases between. The CDR3 totals 16 residues. The V gene's germline CDR1 is SNHLY and CDR2 FYNNEI. Here the CDR3 reads CASSERQALTNEKLFF. Written as DNA, the CDR3 is TGTGCCAGCAGTGAACGGCAGGCTCTAACTAATGAAAAACTGTTTTTT.

The CDR3 reads CASSKDSTSYEQYF. DNA of the CDR3: TGCGCCAGCAGCAAGGACTCGACTTCCTACGAGCAGTACTTC. The genes are TRBV5-1 and TRBJ2-7, with a weak D call TRBD2 (5 bases). The CDR3 consists of 14 residues. The V end was cut by 4 bases, the J end by 1 base, with 12 bases between. Germline V CDR1 and CDR2: SGHRS, YFSETQ.

This sequence joins TRBV7-9 and TRBJ1-4; D is undetermined. The CDR3 length is 12 residues. The germline gives CDR1 SEHNR, CDR2 FQNEAQ (reference sequence). Deletions cut 1 base from V and 8 bases from J, with 5 bases between. The CDR3 reads CASSLELEKLFF. The CDR3 DNA follows: TGTGCCAGCAGCTTAGAGCTCGAAAAACTGTTTTTT.

This clone is a singleton in its sample. This chain joins TRBV21-1 and TRBJ2-2; the table's D call, TRBD2, has no DNA check behind it. TRBV21-1 is an annotated pseudogene. The CDR3 totals 16 residues. The CDR3 DNA reads as TGTGCCAGCAGCAAAGTGAATGGGCGGGAGCACGGGGAGCTGTTTTTT. Encoded protein: CASSKVNGREHGELFF.

The chain combines TRBV4-1 with TRBJ1-5; 8 bases fit TRBD1. J was trimmed by 2 bases and V by 1 base; bases with no gene match: 4. The CDR3 is 16 residues long. Germline values: CDR1 MGHRA, CDR2 YSYEKL. The CDR3 DNA follows: TGCGCCAGCAGCCAAGTCCAGGGGGCCCGCAATCAGCCCCAGCATTTT. Amino acid sequence: CASSQVQGARNQPQHF.

In DNA, the CDR3 is TGCGCCAGCAGCCAAGACAGGGGGCGAGGAGAGACCCAGTACTTC. Protein product: CASSQDRGRGETQYF. This chain uses TRBV4-1 with TRBJ2-5; TRBD1 matches 8 bases. J lost 4 bases, V lost 0 bases, and 4 bases had no gene match. Germline assignment: CDR1 MGHRA and CDR2 YSYEKL. This CDR3 is built from 15 residues.

This rearrangement joins TRBV6-6 to TRBJ2-3, with D maybe TRBD2 (5 bases). Between the trimmed V and J ends, which lost 7 bases and 0 bases, there was a span of 17 bases. The CDR3 totals 16 residues. Germline lookup yields CDR1 MNHNY and CDR2 SVGAGI (reference sequence). DNA of the CDR3: TGTGCCAGCAACAAGAAGCGGAGGACTAGCACAGATACGCAGTATTTT. Its protein is CASNKKRRTSTDTQYF.

This chain connects TRBV13 to TRBJ2-3; D is perhaps TRBD2 (6 bases). The CDR3 sequence is 14 residues long. CDR1 PRHDT and CDR2 FYEKMQ come from the germline V gene (reference sequence). Trimming removed 2 bases from V and 1 base from J, with 7 bases in between. Here the CDR3 DNA reads TGTGCCAGCAGCTTACCTAGCGGCACAGATACGCAGTATTTT. Its protein product is CASSLPSGTDTQYF.

V usage is TRBV4-1 and J usage is TRBJ2-7; D remains unclear. CDR1 and CDR2 from the germline V gene are MGHRA and YSYEKL. V dropped 1 base and J dropped 3 bases, with 10 bases sitting between them. This CDR3 is 14 amino acids long. The CDR3 loop reads CASSQAGSYYEQYF. CDR3 nucleotides: TGCGCCAGCAGCCAAGCCGGGTCCTACTACGAGCAGTACTTC.